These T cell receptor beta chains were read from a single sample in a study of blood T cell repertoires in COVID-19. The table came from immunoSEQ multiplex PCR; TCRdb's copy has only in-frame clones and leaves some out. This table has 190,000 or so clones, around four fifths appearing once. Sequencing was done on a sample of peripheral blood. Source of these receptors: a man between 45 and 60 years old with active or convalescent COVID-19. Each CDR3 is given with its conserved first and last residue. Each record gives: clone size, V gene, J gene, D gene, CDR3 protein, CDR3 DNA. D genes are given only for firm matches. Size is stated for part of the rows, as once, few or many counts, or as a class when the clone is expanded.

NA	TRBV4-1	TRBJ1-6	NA	CASSQGSRGRGSPLHF	TGCGCCAGCAGCCAAGGTTCCAGGGGACGGGGTTCACCCCTCCACTTT
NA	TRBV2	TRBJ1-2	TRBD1	CASSEEGAPLF	TGTGCCAGCAGTGAAGAGGGGGCGCCACTCTTC
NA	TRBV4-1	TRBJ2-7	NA	CASSLDGDSDYEQYF	TGCGCCAGCAGTCTCGACGGGGACTCCGACTACGAGCAGTACTTC
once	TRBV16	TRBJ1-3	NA	CASSQTSSGNTIYF	TGTGCCAGCAGCCAAACGAGCTCTGGAAACACCATATATTTT
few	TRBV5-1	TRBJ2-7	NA	CASSLAGGLASYEQYF	TGCGCCAGCAGCTTGGCCGGAGGGCTAGCATCCTACGAGCAGTACTTC
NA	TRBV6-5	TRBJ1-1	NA	CASSRVMNTEAFF	TGTGCCAGCAGTCGGGTCATGAACACTGAAGCTTTCTTT
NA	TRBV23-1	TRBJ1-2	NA	CASSPNRYGYTF	TGCGCCAGCAGCCCCAATCGGTATGGCTACACCTTC
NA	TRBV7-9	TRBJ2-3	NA	CASSHTGSGADTQYF	TGTGCCAGCAGCCACACAGGGTCCGGTGCAGATACGCAGTATTTT
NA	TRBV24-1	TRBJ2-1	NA	CATSVSISGGGEQFF	TGTGCCACCAGTGTTTCCATTAGCGGAGGAGGTGAGCAGTTCTTC
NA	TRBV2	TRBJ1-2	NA	CASIVLRGSGGHTF	TGTGCCAGCATCGTCCTACGGGGTTCCGGTGGCCACACCTTC
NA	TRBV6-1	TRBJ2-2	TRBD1	CASSEQGAYTGELFF	TGTGCCAGCAGTGAACAGGGGGCGTACACCGGGGAGCTGTTTTTT
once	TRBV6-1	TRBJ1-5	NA	CASSEDRRDQPQHF	TGTGCCAGCAGTGAAGACAGGAGAGATCAGCCCCAGCATTTT
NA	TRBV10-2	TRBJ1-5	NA	CASSNLPGEPQHF	TGCGCCAGCAGCAACCTCCCCGGGGAGCCCCAGCATTTT
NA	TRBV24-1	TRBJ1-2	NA	CATSGGYGYTF	TGTGCCACCAGTGGAGGTTATGGCTACACCTTC
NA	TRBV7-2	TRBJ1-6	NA	CASSLIRGDNSPLHF	TGTGCCAGCAGCCTGATCCGGGGAGATAATTCACCCCTCCACTTT
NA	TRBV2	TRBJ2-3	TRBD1	CASSTGGRTDTQYF	TGTGCCAGCAGCACAGGGGGCCGGACAGATACGCAGTATTTT
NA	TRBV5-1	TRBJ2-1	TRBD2	CASSGQVGLAGGNEQFF	TGCGCCAGCTCGGGACAGGTCGGGCTAGCGGGAGGAAATGAGCAGTTCTTC
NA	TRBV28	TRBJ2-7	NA	CASSSPYRSYEQYF	TGTGCCAGCAGTTCTCCGTACAGGAGCTACGAGCAGTACTTC
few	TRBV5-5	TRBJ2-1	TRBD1	CASLGGTGSYNEQFF	TGTGCCAGCCTTGGGGGGACAGGGAGCTACAATGAGCAGTTCTTC
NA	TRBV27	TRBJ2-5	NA	CASSPISTVQETQYF	TGTGCCAGCAGTCCAATCTCGACAGTACAAGAGACCCAGTACTTC
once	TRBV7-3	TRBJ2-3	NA	CASSLLGTDTQYF	TGTGCCAGCAGCTTATTAGGCACAGATACGCAGTATTTT
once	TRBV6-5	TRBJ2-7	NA	CASSYSPYPPYEQYF	TGTGCCAGCAGTTACTCTCCCTACCCACCCTACGAGCAGTACTTC
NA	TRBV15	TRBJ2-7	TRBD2	CATSPTTSGYYEQYF	TGTGCCACCAGCCCGACGACTAGCGGGTACTACGAGCAGTACTTC
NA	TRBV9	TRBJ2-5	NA	CASSVAGQRQETQYF	TGTGCCAGCAGCGTAGCCGGACAGCGTCAAGAGACCCAGTACTTC
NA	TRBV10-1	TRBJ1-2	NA	CATQGNYGYTF	TGCGCCACACAGGGTAACTATGGCTACACCTTC
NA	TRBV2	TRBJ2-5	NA	CASSREREETQYF	TGTGCCAGCAGTAGGGAGCGAGAAGAGACCCAGTACTTC
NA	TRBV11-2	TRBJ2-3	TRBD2	CASSLGGGIDTQYF	TGTGCCAGCAGCTTAGGGGGGGGGATAGATACGCAGTATTTT
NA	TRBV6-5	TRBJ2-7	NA	CASRGTPPAYEQYF	TGTGCCAGCAGGGGGACTCCACCCGCCTACGAGCAGTACTTC
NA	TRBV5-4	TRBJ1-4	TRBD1	CASSLNRGATNEKLFF	TGTGCCAGCAGCTTAAACAGGGGGGCGACTAATGAAAAACTGTTTTTT
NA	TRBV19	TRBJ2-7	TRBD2	CASRTSGGAYEQYF	TGTGCCAGCCGGACTAGCGGGGGAGCTTACGAGCAGTACTTC
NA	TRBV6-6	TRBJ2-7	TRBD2	CASSRPGTTYEQYF	TGTGCCAGCAGCCGCCCAGGGACTACATACGAGCAGTACTTC
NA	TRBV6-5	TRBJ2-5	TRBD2	CAIRGPGRETQYF	TGTGCCATCCGGGGTCCCGGGAGGGAGACCCAGTACTTC
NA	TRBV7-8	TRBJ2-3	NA	CASSPGPTQYF	TGTGCCAGCAGCCCAGGGCCGACGCAGTATTTT
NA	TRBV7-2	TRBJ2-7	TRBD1	CASSFGGQGVNEQYF	TGTGCCAGCAGCTTCGGGGGACAGGGGGTCAACGAGCAGTACTTC
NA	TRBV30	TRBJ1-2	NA	CAWSVDRFGYTF	TGTGCCTGGAGTGTAGACAGATTCGGCTACACCTTC
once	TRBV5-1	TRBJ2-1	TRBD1	CASSWATGGPSYNEQFF	TGCGCCAGCAGCTGGGCGACAGGGGGCCCCTCCTACAATGAGCAGTTCTTC
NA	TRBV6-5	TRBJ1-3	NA	CASTKGAAGNTIYF	TGTGCCAGCACCAAAGGGGCCGCTGGAAACACCATATATTTT